The sequence of this T cell receptor beta chain was determined in a study of neurological immune-mediated disorders. Trimming shortened V by 3 bases and J by 7 bases, and 13 bases separated the two germline ends. CDR3 size: 13 residues. Germline V CDR1 and CDR2: SQVTM, ANQGSEA. The table lists this clonotype with a few counts. TCRdb fed the 5' RACE reads into MiXCR, producing one record per CDR3 protein. This table has about 74,000 distinct CDR3 sequences, around 5.2% appearing once. This sequence was found in a man aged 18 to 30 with multiple sclerosis. Sequencing was performed on PBMCs. This rearrangement joins TRBV29-1 to TRBJ2-1; a weak D match, TRBD2 (5 bases). The CDR3 DNA sequence: TGCAGCGTTGAGGGGAGCATTCTTAATGAGCAGTTCTTC. It is translated as CSVEGSILNEQFF.